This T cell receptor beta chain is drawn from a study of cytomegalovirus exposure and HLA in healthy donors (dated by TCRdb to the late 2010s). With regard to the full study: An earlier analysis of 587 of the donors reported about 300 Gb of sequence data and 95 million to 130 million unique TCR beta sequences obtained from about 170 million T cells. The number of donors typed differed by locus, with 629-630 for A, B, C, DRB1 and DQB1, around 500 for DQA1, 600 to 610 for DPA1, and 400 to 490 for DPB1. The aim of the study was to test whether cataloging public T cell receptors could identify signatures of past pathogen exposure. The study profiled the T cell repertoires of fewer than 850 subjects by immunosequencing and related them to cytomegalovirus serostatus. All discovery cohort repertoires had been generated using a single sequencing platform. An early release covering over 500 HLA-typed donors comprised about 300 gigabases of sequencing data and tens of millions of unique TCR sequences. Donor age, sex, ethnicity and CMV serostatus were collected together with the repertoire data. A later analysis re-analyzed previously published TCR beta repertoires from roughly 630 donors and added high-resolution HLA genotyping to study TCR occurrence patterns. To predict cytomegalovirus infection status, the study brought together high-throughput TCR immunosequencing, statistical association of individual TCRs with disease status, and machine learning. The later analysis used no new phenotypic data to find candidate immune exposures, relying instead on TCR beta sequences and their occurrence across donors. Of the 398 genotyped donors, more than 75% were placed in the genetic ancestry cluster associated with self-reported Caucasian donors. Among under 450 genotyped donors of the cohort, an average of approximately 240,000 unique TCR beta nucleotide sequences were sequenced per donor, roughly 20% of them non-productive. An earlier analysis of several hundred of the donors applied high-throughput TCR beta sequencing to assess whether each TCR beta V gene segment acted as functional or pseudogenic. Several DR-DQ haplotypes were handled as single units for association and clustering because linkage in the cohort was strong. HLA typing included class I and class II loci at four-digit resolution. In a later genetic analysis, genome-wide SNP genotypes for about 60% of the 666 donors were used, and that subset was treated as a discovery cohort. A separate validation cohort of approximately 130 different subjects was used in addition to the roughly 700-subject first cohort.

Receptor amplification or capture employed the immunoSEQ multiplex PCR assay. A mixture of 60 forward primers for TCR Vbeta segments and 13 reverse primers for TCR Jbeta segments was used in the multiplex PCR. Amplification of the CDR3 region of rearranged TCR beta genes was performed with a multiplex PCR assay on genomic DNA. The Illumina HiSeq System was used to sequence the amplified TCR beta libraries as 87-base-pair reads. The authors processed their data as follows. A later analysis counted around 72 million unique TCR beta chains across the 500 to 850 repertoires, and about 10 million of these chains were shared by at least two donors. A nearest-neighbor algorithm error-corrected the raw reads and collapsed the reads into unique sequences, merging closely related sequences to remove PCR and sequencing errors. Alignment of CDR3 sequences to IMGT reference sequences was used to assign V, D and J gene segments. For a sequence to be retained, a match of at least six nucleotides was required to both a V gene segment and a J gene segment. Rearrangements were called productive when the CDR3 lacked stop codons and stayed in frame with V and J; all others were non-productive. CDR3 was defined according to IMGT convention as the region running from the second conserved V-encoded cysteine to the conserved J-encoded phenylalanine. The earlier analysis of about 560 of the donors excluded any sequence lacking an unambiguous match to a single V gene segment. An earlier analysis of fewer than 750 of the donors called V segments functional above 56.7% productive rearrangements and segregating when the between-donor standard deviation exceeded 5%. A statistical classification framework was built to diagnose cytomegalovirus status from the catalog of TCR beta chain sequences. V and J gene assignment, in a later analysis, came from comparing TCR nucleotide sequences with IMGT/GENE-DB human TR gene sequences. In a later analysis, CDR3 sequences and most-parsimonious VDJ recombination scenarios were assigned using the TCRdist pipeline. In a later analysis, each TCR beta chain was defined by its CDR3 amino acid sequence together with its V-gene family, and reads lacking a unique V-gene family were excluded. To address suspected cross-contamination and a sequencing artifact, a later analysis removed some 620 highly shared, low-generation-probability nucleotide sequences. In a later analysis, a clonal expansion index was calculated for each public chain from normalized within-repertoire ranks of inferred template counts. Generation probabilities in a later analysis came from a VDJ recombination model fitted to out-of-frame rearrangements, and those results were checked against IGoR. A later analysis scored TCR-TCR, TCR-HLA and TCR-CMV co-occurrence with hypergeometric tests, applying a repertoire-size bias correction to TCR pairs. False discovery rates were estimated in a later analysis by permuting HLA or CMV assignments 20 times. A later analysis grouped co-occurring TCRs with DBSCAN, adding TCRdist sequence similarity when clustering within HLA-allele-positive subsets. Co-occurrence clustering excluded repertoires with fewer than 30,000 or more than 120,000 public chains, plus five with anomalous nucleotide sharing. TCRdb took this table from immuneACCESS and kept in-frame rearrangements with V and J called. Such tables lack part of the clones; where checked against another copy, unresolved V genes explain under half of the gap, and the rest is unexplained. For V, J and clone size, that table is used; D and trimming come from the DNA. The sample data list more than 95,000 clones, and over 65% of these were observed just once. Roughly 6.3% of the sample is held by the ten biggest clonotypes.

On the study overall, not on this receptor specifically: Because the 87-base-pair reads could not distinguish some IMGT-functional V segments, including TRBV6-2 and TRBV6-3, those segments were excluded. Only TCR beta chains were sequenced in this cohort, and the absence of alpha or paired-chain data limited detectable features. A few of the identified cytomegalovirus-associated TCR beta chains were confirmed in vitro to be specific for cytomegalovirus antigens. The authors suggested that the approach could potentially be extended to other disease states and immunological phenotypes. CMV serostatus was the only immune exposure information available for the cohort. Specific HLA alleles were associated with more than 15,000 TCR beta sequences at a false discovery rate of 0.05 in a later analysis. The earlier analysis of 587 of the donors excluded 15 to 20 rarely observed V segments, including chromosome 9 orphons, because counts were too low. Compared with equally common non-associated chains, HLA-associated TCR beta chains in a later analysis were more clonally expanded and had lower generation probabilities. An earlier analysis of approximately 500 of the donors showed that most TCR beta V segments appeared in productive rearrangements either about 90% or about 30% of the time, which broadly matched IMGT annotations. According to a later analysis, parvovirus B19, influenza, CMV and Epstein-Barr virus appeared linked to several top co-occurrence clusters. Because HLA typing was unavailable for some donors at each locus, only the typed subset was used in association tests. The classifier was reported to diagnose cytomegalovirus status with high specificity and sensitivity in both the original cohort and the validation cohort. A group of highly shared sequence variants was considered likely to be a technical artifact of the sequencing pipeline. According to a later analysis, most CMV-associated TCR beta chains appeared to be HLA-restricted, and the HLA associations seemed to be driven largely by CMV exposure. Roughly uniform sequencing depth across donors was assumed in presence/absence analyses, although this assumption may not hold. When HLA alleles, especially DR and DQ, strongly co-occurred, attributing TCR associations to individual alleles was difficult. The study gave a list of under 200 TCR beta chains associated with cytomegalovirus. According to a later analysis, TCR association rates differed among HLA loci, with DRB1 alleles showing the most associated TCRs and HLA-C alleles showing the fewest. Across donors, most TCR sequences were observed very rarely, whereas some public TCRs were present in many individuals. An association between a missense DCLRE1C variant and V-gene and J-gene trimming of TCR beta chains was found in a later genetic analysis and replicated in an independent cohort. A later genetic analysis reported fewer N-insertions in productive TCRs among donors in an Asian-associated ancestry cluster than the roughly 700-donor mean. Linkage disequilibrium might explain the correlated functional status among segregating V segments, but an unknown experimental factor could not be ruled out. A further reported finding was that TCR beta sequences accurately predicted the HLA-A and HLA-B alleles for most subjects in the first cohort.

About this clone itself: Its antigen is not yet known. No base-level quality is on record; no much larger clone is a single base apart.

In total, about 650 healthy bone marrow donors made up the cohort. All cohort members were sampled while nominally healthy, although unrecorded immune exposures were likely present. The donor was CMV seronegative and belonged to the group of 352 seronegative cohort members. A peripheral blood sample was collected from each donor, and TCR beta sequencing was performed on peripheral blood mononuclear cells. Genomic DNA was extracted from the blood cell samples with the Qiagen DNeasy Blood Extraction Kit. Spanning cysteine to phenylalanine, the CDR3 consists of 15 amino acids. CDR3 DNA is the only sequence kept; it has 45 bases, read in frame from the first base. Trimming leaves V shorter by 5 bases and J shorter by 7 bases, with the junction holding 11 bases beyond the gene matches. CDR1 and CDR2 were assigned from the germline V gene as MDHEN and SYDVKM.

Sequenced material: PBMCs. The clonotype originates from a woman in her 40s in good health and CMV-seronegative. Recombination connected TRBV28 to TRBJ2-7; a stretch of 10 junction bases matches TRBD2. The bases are TGTGCCAGCAGTCCCCCAGCGGGAGGGCCGAAAGAGCAGTACTTC. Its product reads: CASSPPAGGPKEQYF.